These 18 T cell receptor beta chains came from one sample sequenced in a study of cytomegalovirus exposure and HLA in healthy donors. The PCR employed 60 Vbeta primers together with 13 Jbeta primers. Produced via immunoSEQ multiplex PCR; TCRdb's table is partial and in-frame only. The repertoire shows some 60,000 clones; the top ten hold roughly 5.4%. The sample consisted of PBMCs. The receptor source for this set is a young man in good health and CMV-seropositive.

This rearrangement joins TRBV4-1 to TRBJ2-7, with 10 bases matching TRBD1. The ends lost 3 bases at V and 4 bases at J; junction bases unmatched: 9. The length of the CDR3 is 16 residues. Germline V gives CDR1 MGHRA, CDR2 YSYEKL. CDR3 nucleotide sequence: TGCGCCAGCAGCCAGCATTCCGGGACAGGGGCTTACGAGCAGTACTTC. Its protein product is CASSQHSGTGAYEQYF.

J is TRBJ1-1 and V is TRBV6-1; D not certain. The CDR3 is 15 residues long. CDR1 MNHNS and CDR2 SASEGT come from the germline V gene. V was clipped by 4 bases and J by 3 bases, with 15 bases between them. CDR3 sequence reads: CASSVPIRSDTEAFF. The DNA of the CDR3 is TGTGCCAGCAGTGTCCCGATACGGTCGGACACTGAAGCTTTCTTT.

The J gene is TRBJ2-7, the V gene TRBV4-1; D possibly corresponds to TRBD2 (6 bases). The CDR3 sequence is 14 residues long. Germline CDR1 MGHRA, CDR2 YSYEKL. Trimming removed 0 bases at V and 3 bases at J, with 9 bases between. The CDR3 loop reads CASSQEGGIYEQYF. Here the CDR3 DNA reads TGCGCCAGCAGCCAAGAGGGCGGGATCTACGAGCAGTACTTC.

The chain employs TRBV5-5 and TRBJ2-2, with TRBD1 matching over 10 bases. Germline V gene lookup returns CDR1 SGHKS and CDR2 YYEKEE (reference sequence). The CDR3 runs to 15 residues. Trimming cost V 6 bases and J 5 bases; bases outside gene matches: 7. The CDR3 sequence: CASTRTGGRTGELFF. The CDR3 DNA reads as TGTGCCAGCACCAGGACAGGGGGTAGGACCGGGGAGCTGTTTTTT.

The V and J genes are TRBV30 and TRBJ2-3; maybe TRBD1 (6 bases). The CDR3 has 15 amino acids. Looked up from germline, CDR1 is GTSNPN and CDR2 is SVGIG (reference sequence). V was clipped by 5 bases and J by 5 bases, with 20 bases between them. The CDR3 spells CAWDLLGGDGDTQYF. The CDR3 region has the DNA TGTGCCTGGGATTTACTAGGGGGAGACGGAGATACGCAGTATTTT.

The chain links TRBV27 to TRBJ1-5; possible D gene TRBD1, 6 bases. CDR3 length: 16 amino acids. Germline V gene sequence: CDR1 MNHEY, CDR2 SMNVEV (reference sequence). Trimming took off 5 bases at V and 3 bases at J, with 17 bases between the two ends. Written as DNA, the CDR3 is TGTGCCAGCAGTCGAGGGACACCCAGCCTCAATCAGCCCCAGCATTTT. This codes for CASSRGTPSLNQPQHF.

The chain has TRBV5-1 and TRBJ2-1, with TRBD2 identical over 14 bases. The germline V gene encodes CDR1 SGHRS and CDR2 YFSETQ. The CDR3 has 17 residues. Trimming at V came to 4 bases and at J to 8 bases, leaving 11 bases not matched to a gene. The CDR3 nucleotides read TGCGCCAGCAGCGAGACCGGGACTAGCGGGAGAAGAGATGAGCAGTTCTTC. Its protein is CASSETGTSGRRDEQFF.

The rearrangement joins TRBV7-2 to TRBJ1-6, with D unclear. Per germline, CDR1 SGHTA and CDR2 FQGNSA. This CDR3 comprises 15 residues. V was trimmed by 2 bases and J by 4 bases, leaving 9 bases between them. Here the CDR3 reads CASSLRDIYNSPLHF. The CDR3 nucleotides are TGTGCCAGCAGCTTAAGAGACATATATAATTCACCCCTCCACTTT.

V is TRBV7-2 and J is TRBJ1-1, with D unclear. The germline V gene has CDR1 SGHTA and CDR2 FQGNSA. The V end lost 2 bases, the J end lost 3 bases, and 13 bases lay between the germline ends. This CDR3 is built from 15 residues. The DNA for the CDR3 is TGTGCCAGCAGCTTAATGGCCATAAAGTACACTGAAGCTTTCTTT. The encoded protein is CASSLMAIKYTEAFF.

The CDR3 spells CASSRFCGIADDSSYNEQFF. CDR3 DNA: TGTGCCAGCAGCAGGTTTTGCGGAATAGCGGACGACAGCTCCTACAATGAGCAGTTCTTC. The V call is TRBV11-3, the J call TRBJ2-1, with a tentative D call TRBD2 (6 bases). CDR1 is SGHNT, CDR2 YENEEA, per germline. Trimming removed 5 bases from V and 0 bases from J, with 26 bases in between. The CDR3 has 20 residues.

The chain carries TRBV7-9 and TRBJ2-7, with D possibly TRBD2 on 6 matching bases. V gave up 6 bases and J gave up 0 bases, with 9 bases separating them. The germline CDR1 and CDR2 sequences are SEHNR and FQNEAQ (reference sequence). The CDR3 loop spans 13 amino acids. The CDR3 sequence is CASRGGSSYEQYF. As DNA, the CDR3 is TGTGCCAGCAGGGGAGGAAGCTCCTACGAGCAGTACTTC.

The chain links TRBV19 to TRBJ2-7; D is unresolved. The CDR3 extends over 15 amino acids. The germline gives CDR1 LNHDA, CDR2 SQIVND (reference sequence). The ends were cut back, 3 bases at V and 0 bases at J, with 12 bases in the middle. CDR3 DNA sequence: TGTGCCAGTAGTATCCTGCCGGCTAGCTCCTACGAGCAGTACTTC. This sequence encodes CASSILPASSYEQYF.

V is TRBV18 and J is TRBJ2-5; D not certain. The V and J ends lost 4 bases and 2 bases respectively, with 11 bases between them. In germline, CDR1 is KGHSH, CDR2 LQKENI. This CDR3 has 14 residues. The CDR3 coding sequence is TGTGCCAGCTCACGAGGCGGAAGGCAAGAGACCCAGTACTTC. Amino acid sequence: CASSRGGRQETQYF.

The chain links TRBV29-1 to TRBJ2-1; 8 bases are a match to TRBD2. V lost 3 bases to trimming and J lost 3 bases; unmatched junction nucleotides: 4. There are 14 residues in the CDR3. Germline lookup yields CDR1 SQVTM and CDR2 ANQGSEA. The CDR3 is CSVEPSGSYNEQFF. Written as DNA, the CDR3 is TGCAGCGTTGAGCCCAGCGGGAGCTACAATGAGCAGTTCTTC.

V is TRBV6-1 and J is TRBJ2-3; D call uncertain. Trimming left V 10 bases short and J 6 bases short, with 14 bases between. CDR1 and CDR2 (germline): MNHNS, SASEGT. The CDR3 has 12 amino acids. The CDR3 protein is CATSTFRDTQYF. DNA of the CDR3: TGTGCCACCTCCACCTTCAGGGATACGCAGTATTTT.

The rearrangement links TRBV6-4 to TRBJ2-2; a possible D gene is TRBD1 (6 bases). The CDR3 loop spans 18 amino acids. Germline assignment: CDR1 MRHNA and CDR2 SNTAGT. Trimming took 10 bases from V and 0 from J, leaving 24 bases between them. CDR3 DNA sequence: TGTGCCAATCGCCGGGACACCGCGCGACGGGCGAACACCGGGGAGCTGTTTTTT. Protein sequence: CANRRDTARRANTGELFF.

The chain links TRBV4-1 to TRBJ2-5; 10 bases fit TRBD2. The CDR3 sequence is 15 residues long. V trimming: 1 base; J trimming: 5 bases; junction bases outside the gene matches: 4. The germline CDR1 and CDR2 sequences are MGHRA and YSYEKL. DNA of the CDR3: TGCGCCAGCAGCCAAGTAGCGGGGGGAGGGGAGACCCAGTACTTC. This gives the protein CASSQVAGGGETQYF.

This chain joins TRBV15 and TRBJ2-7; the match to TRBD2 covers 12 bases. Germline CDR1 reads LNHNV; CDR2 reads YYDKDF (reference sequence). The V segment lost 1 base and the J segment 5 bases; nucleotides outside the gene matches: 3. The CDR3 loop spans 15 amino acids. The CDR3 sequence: CATSRATSGSNEQYF. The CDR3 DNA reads TGTGCCACCAGCAGAGCGACTAGCGGGAGTAACGAGCAGTACTTC.